This T cell receptor (beta chain) was observed in a study of regulatory T cells in long-lasting Graves disease. Study-wide context: Positivity for TSH receptor antibodies plus over 5 years of antithyroid drugs meant persistent Graves' disease.

Overall study results and limits: Clonotypes that were public and shared totalled a few thousand in persistent patients versus approximately 970 in new patients. Persistent disease preferred TRBV28, TRBJ1-2 and TRBJ2-5; new disease, TRBV20-1 and TRBJ2-1. Analysis covered peripheral blood alone, not thyroid tissue.

With regard to this clonotype: Its cognate antigen is unknown.

Per germline, CDR1 MNHEY and CDR2 SMNVEV (reference sequence). The CDR3 has 16 residues. V was clipped by 2 bases and J by 1 base; unmatched bases: 2. Time point: persistent/refractory GD, antithyroid drugs over 5 years with positive TRAb. Making the TCR library involved RNA that had been extracted from PBMCs. For TCR beta, libraries came from iRepertoire HTBI primers and Arm-PCR of CDR3 regions. TCRdb re-derived calls from the multiplex PCR reads in MiXCR, one entry per CDR3 protein. The profile covers 600,000 to 800,000 distinct CDR3 sequences, with about 32% appearing a single time and roughly 46% taken by the ten largest.

Sequenced material: peripheral blood mononuclear cells (PBMCs), taken when the disease was refractory, from a patient treated with antithyroid drugs. The V gene is TRBV27, the J gene TRBJ2-6; 7 bases line up with TRBD2. The receptor was derived from a female donor with Graves disease. CDR3 nucleotide sequence: TGTGCCAGCAGTTTAACTAGCGTATCTGGGGCCAACGTCCTGACTTTC. Its protein is CASSLTSVSGANVLTF.